Listed below are T cell receptor beta chains from one sample, sequenced in a study of blood T cell repertoires in COVID-19. Sequenced by immunoSEQ multiplex PCR; TCRdb stores in-frame clones only, minus some. Here the sample spans about 270,000 clones, around 88% being singletons. Sequenced input: PBMCs or T cells enriched from blood (not recorded which). These receptors originate from a woman aged 40 to 49 with acute COVID-19. Both conserved end residues are part of each CDR3. A D gene is named only where the DNA matches it firmly.

CDR3aa: CASSQERGWTGELFF; d_gene: NA; len: 15; v_gene: TRBV4-2; j_gene: TRBJ2-2
CDR3aa: CATKGAYNEQFF; d_gene: TRBD1; len: 12; v_gene: TRBV24-1; j_gene: TRBJ2-1
CDR3aa: CASSWDRDDTDTQYF; d_gene: TRBD1; len: 15; v_gene: TRBV6-2/TRBV6-3; j_gene: TRBJ2-3
CDR3aa: CASSPISRFDEQYF; d_gene: NA; len: 14; v_gene: TRBV14; j_gene: TRBJ2-7
CDR3aa: CASSSWQGFFNEQFF; d_gene: NA; len: 15; v_gene: TRBV7-9; j_gene: TRBJ2-1
CDR3aa: CASGVWGQEAVHEQYF; d_gene: NA; len: 16; v_gene: TRBV7-9; j_gene: TRBJ2-7
CDR3aa: CASSRTGGNEQFF; d_gene: TRBD1; len: 13; v_gene: TRBV18; j_gene: TRBJ2-1
CDR3aa: CAWSGLDTGQGVYGYTF; d_gene: TRBD1; len: 17; v_gene: TRBV30; j_gene: TRBJ1-2
CDR3aa: CAWSSGRFYNEQFF; d_gene: TRBD2; len: 14; v_gene: TRBV30; j_gene: TRBJ2-1
CDR3aa: CASSDQGVGTEAFF; d_gene: TRBD1; len: 14; v_gene: TRBV5-1; j_gene: TRBJ1-1
CDR3aa: CASSLGDRGAGEQYF; d_gene: TRBD1; len: 15; v_gene: TRBV11-3; j_gene: TRBJ2-7
CDR3aa: CASSSTIEQFF; d_gene: NA; len: 11; v_gene: TRBV28; j_gene: TRBJ2-1
CDR3aa: CASSYSGSGYGYTF; d_gene: NA; len: 14; v_gene: TRBV6-2/TRBV6-3; j_gene: TRBJ1-2
CDR3aa: CASSASQGSSYNEQFF; d_gene: NA; len: 16; v_gene: TRBV9; j_gene: TRBJ2-1
CDR3aa: CASRDYLNTEAFF; d_gene: NA; len: 13; v_gene: TRBV19; j_gene: TRBJ1-1
CDR3aa: CASSYQGGAVANEQFF; d_gene: NA; len: 16; v_gene: TRBV5-4; j_gene: TRBJ2-1
CDR3aa: CASSRTRDRSSGNTIYF; d_gene: TRBD1; len: 17; v_gene: TRBV11-2; j_gene: TRBJ1-3
CDR3aa: CSASPSGPGGETQYF; d_gene: TRBD2; len: 15; v_gene: TRBV20-1; j_gene: TRBJ2-5
CDR3aa: CASSSGLGSPNTEAFF; d_gene: NA; len: 16; v_gene: TRBV11-3; j_gene: TRBJ1-1
CDR3aa: CASSPGLAEVGGELFF; d_gene: TRBD2; len: 16; v_gene: TRBV5-4; j_gene: TRBJ2-2
CDR3aa: CASRRDTDYGYTF; d_gene: NA; len: 13; v_gene: TRBV2; j_gene: TRBJ1-2
CDR3aa: CASSYGAPTEAFF; d_gene: NA; len: 13; v_gene: TRBV3-1/TRBV3-2; j_gene: TRBJ1-1
CDR3aa: CASSRLAGGTGDTQYF; d_gene: TRBD2; len: 16; v_gene: TRBV5-4; j_gene: TRBJ2-3
CDR3aa: CASSTEGYGYTF; d_gene: NA; len: 12; v_gene: TRBV12-3/TRBV12-4; j_gene: TRBJ1-2
CDR3aa: CASSPPPTTGEETQYF; d_gene: TRBD1; len: 16; v_gene: TRBV5-1; j_gene: TRBJ2-5
CDR3aa: CASSLAISAEADSPLHF; d_gene: NA; len: 17; v_gene: TRBV7-9; j_gene: TRBJ1-6
CDR3aa: CASSPGQEHTEAFF; d_gene: TRBD1; len: 14; v_gene: TRBV18; j_gene: TRBJ1-1
CDR3aa: CASSPTDRVGYTF; d_gene: TRBD1; len: 13; v_gene: TRBV6-2/TRBV6-3; j_gene: TRBJ1-2
CDR3aa: CASSEGQGSTDTQYF; d_gene: TRBD1; len: 15; v_gene: TRBV7-9; j_gene: TRBJ2-3
CDR3aa: CARSPNRGPDLDTGELFF; d_gene: NA; len: 18; v_gene: TRBV7-5; j_gene: TRBJ2-2
CDR3aa: CASTSRGSTETQYF; d_gene: NA; len: 14; v_gene: TRBV5-1; j_gene: TRBJ2-5
CDR3aa: CASSLVQGVNTIYF; d_gene: NA; len: 14; v_gene: TRBV5-6; j_gene: TRBJ1-3
CDR3aa: CASSPRDRGLGGYTF; d_gene: TRBD1; len: 15; v_gene: TRBV28; j_gene: TRBJ1-2
CDR3aa: CSASSGTVRAPDTQYF; d_gene: NA; len: 16; v_gene: TRBV20-1; j_gene: TRBJ2-3
CDR3aa: CASSQELVSEQFF; d_gene: NA; len: 13; v_gene: TRBV4-2; j_gene: TRBJ2-1
CDR3aa: CASSLKQGRKGYTF; d_gene: NA; len: 14; v_gene: TRBV7-9; j_gene: TRBJ1-2
CDR3aa: CASSFYGDYTF; d_gene: NA; len: 11; v_gene: TRBV28; j_gene: TRBJ1-2
CDR3aa: CASSQEGQGAGGYTF; d_gene: TRBD1; len: 15; v_gene: TRBV4-1; j_gene: TRBJ1-2
CDR3aa: CATSDSFRLAGANEQFF; d_gene: TRBD2; len: 17; v_gene: TRBV24-1; j_gene: TRBJ2-1
CDR3aa: CASSRTGELDTEAFF; d_gene: NA; len: 15; v_gene: TRBV6-5; j_gene: TRBJ1-1
CDR3aa: CASSSGTGLSDTQYF; d_gene: TRBD1; len: 15; v_gene: TRBV7-9; j_gene: TRBJ2-3
CDR3aa: CASSPDRGGGYTF; d_gene: TRBD1; len: 13; v_gene: TRBV10-1; j_gene: TRBJ1-2
CDR3aa: CASSFERQTNTEAFF; d_gene: NA; len: 15; v_gene: TRBV28; j_gene: TRBJ1-1
CDR3aa: CASSLSGATTEAFF; d_gene: NA; len: 14; v_gene: TRBV28; j_gene: TRBJ1-1
CDR3aa: CATSDFGRATRDIQYF; d_gene: NA; len: 16; v_gene: TRBV24-1; j_gene: TRBJ2-4
CDR3aa: CASSRQGAAGYTF; d_gene: TRBD1; len: 13; v_gene: TRBV12-3/TRBV12-4; j_gene: TRBJ1-2
CDR3aa: CASSPRQGIVNSPLHF; d_gene: TRBD1; len: 16; v_gene: TRBV27; j_gene: TRBJ1-6
CDR3aa: CASSQMRAGVNSPLHF; d_gene: NA; len: 16; v_gene: TRBV4-1; j_gene: TRBJ1-6
CDR3aa: CASRERQGLRRKNIQYF; d_gene: TRBD1; len: 17; v_gene: TRBV11-2; j_gene: TRBJ2-4
CDR3aa: CASSQGRSSYEQYF; d_gene: NA; len: 14; v_gene: TRBV4-1; j_gene: TRBJ2-7
CDR3aa: CASSLEPLGLYNEQFF; d_gene: TRBD2; len: 16; v_gene: TRBV11-2; j_gene: TRBJ2-1
CDR3aa: CASSLDPLAGGLNEQFF; d_gene: TRBD2; len: 17; v_gene: TRBV11-2; j_gene: TRBJ2-1
CDR3aa: CASSTGSGTGGSIQGYGYTF; d_gene: TRBD1; len: 20; v_gene: TRBV28; j_gene: TRBJ1-2